This note documents a single TCR beta chain sequence. The primer mix had 60 Vbeta and 13 Jbeta primers. Original handling: Among the unique TCR beta chains that a later analysis counted, about 79 million in all, about 12 million were shared. The data were produced by immunoSEQ multiplex PCR, yet TCRdb's version contains in-frame clones alone and is incomplete. The DNA gave D and trimming, while V, J and clone size come from that table. There are roughly 190,000 clones in the sample; approximately 80% occur only once, and about 3.1% lies in the top ten. V gave up 4 bases and J gave up 6 bases; unmatched junction bases: 7. The CDR3 is 16 residues long. Germline V gene lookup returns CDR1 ENHRY and CDR2 SYGVKD. These data come from a study of cytomegalovirus exposure and HLA in healthy donors.

This TCR was sampled from a female donor in good health and CMV-seronegative. The sequenced sample was PBMCs. This chain uses TRBV10-3 with TRBJ2-2, with TRBD2 matching 11 bases. Here the CDR3 reads CAISGPLAGVPGELFF. The CDR3 region has the DNA TGTGCCATCAGTGGACCACTAGCGGGGGTTCCCGGGGAGCTGTTTTTT.